The 24 T cell receptor beta chains presented below share a single source sample, sequenced in a study of cytomegalovirus exposure and HLA in healthy donors. Data came from immunoSEQ multiplex PCR; TCRdb stores just in-frame clones and leaves some out. The sample has about 200,000 clones, 80% to 90% seen once. Sequencing was done on a sample of PBMCs. Receptors originate from a woman aged 30 to 39 in good health and CMV-seronegative.

This clone is a singleton in its sample. The rearrangement uses TRBV6-5 and TRBJ1-2; 8 positions agree with TRBD1. This CDR3 is built from 16 residues. V trimming: 3 bases; J trimming: 4 bases; junction bases outside the gene matches: 10. CDR1 and CDR2 from the germline V gene are MNHEY and SVGAGI. The CDR3 here is CASSYQGQGKVYGYTF. Written as DNA, the CDR3 is TGTGCCAGCAGTTATCAAGGACAGGGAAAGGTCTATGGCTACACCTTC.

The gene calls are TRBV6-5 and TRBJ1-5; the D gene is possibly TRBD1 (6 bases). The germline V and J ends were trimmed by 5 bases and 4 bases, with 12 bases remaining between them. The CDR3 totals 14 residues. CDR1 is MNHEY, CDR2 SVGAGI, per germline. The CDR3 coding sequence is TGTGCCAGCAGTCTACAGGGAACGAATCAGCCCCAGCATTTT. Translating it yields CASSLQGTNQPQHF.

The V call is TRBV7-7, the J call TRBJ2-3; 10 nucleotides match TRBD2. Germline V gene data show CDR1 as SSHAT and CDR2 as FNYEAQ (reference sequence). This CDR3 contains 15 residues. Trimming took 5 bases from V and 2 from J; bases not matched to a gene: 4. The CDR3 sequence: CASSLGLAPTDTQYF. DNA of the CDR3: TGTGCCAGCAGCCTGGGACTAGCGCCCACAGATACGCAGTATTTT.

The rearrangement joins TRBV5-1 to TRBJ2-7; 7 bases line up with TRBD1. Looked up from germline, CDR1 is SGHRS and CDR2 is YFSETQ. The CDR3 covers 16 residues. Germline trimming cut 4 bases from V and 0 bases from J; bases unmatched to any gene: 10. The CDR3, as DNA: TGCGCCAGCAGCGAAGTATCCGGGACAGCCTCCTACGAGCAGTACTTC. Its translation: CASSEVSGTASYEQYF. The full variable domain, in which reference TRBV5-1 and TRBJ2-7 provide the parts outside the CDR3, is KAGVTQTPRYLIKTRGQQVTLSCSPISGHRSVSWYQQTPGQGLQFLFEYFSETQRNKGNFPGRFSGRQFSNSRSEMNVSTLELGDSALYLCASSEVSGTASYEQYFGPGTRLTVT.

The chain joins TRBV28 to TRBJ2-1; D might be TRBD2 (5 bases). Trimming took off 3 bases at V and 4 bases at J, with 16 bases between the two ends. The CDR3 runs 16 residues. Germline CDR1 and CDR2: MDHEN and SYDVKM. This CDR3 reads CASSLRSRGSYNEQFF. The CDR3 DNA reads TGTGCCAGCAGTTTGCGTTCTCGGGGATCGTACAATGAGCAGTTCTTC.

The gene calls are TRBV19 and TRBJ2-3, with 7 bases identical to TRBD1. The V and J ends lost 3 bases and 1 base, in that order; junction bases with no gene match: 7. CDR1 is LNHDA and CDR2 is SQIVND in the germline V gene (reference sequence). CDR3 length: 16 residues. The CDR3 reads CASSIPGTAGTDTQYF. CDR3 coding DNA: TGTGCCAGTAGTATCCCTGGGACAGCGGGCACAGATACGCAGTATTTT.

This clone showed up just a few times. The J gene is TRBJ1-4, the V gene TRBV4-2; D perhaps matches TRBD1 (5 bases). The CDR3 sequence is 16 residues long. Trimming removed 0 bases from V and 6 bases from J, with 14 bases in between. Germline CDR1 LGHNA, CDR2 YNFKEQ. The CDR3 loop reads CASSQDWRGGDEKLFF. CDR3 nucleotide sequence: TGTGCCAGCAGCCAAGATTGGAGGGGCGGAGATGAAAAACTGTTTTTT.

Remarks on this clone: Other nucleotide sequences from this sample produce the same CDR3. The rearrangement links TRBV5-1 to TRBJ2-7, with TRBD1 identical over 9 bases. V was clipped by 0 bases and J by 4 bases; unmatched bases: 5. CDR3 size: 15 residues. The germline V gene has CDR1 SGHRS and CDR2 YFSETQ. The CDR3 loop is CASSLGGQGLYEQYF. Here the CDR3 DNA reads TGCGCCAGCAGCTTGGGGGGACAGGGACTTTACGAGCAGTACTTC.

This sequence joins TRBV28 and TRBJ2-3; unclear D gene. The CDR3 is 16 amino acids. Germline assignment: CDR1 MDHEN and CDR2 SYDVKM. Trimming stripped 2 bases from V and 2 bases from J, with 14 bases between. Here the CDR3 DNA reads TGTGCCAGCAGTTTAGTCTCCAGGTCCTCCACAGATACGCAGTATTTT. This encodes CASSLVSRSSTDTQYF.

This chain joins TRBV5-4 and TRBJ2-2, with TRBD2 matching 13 bases. Unmatched junction bases numbered 6, after V lost 4 bases and J lost 6 bases. Germline loops: CDR1 SGHNT, CDR2 YYREEE (reference sequence). This CDR3 is 16 amino acids long. The CDR3 nucleotides are TGTGCCAGCAGCCACCGACTAGCGGGGGGACCCGGGGAGCTGTTTTTT. Translated, it gives CASSHRLAGGPGELFF.

V gene TRBV5-1 combines with J gene TRBJ2-5, with D maybe TRBD1 (5 bases). In germline, CDR1 is SGHRS, CDR2 YFSETQ. V lost 0 bases to trimming and J lost 3 bases, with 9 bases between them. This CDR3 spans 14 amino acids. CDR3 DNA sequence: TGCGCCAGCAGCTTGGGACAGACAGAAGAGACCCAGTACTTC. Amino acids: CASSLGQTEETQYF.

This clone is a singleton in its sample. The rearrangement joins TRBV28 to TRBJ1-6; possibly TRBD1 for D (5 bases). CDR1 is MDHEN, CDR2 SYDVKM, per germline. The CDR3 extends over 17 amino acids. Trimming pared 3 bases from V and 6 bases from J, leaving 18 bases between. In nucleotides, the CDR3 is TGTGCCAGCAGTTTCATCGATGACAGCCTAGTTAATTCACCCCTCCACTTT. Residues: CASSFIDDSLVNSPLHF.

Only a few counts were recorded for this clone. The rearrangement joins TRBV28 to TRBJ2-7; TRBD1 matches at 9 bases. Unmatched junction bases numbered 16, after V lost 8 bases and J lost 5 bases. This CDR3 has 16 residues. Germline values: CDR1 MDHEN, CDR2 SYDVKM. In DNA form, the CDR3 reads TGTGCCAGCCTCCCCCTCCGCCGGGACAGGGCCCACGAGCAGTACTTC. Encoded protein: CASLPLRRDRAHEQYF.

This clone was counted a few times. The V gene is TRBV19, the J gene TRBJ1-2, with 8 nucleotides matching TRBD1. After removal of 6 bases from V and 3 bases from J, the junction contained 9 bases not matched to a gene. CDR1 and CDR2 from the germline V gene are LNHDA and SQIVND (reference sequence). The CDR3 covers 15 residues. The CDR3 DNA sequence: TGTGCCAGTAGCGATCATCAGGGGGCGGACTATGGCTACACCTTC. Translating it yields CASSDHQGADYGYTF.

The chain uses TRBV6-5 and TRBJ2-5; D is possibly TRBD2 (6 bases). V was pared by 6 bases and J by 4 bases, with 9 bases between. There are 12 residues in the CDR3. From germline, CDR1 is MNHEY and CDR2 SVGAGI. The CDR3 nucleotides read TGTGCCAGCAGGGGAGCGGGAGAGACCCAGTACTTC. Translated: CASRGAGETQYF.

V and J are TRBV7-2 and TRBJ1-3; D call uncertain. The V end lost 5 bases, the J end lost 8 bases, and 13 bases lay between the germline ends. The CDR3 length is 13 residues. The germline CDR1 and CDR2 sequences are SGHTA and FQGNSA. This CDR3 is CASSPVLGDTIYF. DNA of the CDR3: TGTGCCAGCAGCCCGGTGCTGGGAGACACCATATATTTT.

The gene calls are TRBV29-1 and TRBJ2-1; D is unresolved. Germline V gene sequence: CDR1 SQVTM, CDR2 ANQGSEA. V gave up 5 bases and J gave up 2 bases, with 10 bases separating them. The CDR3 runs to 13 residues. CDR3: CSVTQQTYNEQFF. The CDR3 region has the DNA TGCAGCGTTACACAGCAAACCTACAATGAGCAGTTCTTC.

A few counts support this clone. The rearrangement uses TRBV7-8 and TRBJ2-7, with 9 bases aligning to TRBD1. J was trimmed by 0 bases and V by 5 bases; bases with no gene match: 5. The CDR3 consists of 15 residues. Looked up from germline, CDR1 is SGHVS and CDR2 is FQNEAQ. In nucleotides, the CDR3 is TGTGCCAGCAGCGCCCCGGGACAGGGCTCCTACGAGCAGTACTTC. Amino acid sequence: CASSAPGQGSYEQYF. Filled out from reference TRBV7-8 and TRBJ2-7, the complete variable domain reads GAGVSQSPRYKVAKRGQDVALRCDPISGHVSLFWYQQALGQGPEFLTYFQNEAQLDKSGLPSDRFFAERPEGSVSTLKIQRTQQEDSAVYLCASSAPGQGSYEQYFGPGTRLTVT.

J is TRBJ1-4 and V is TRBV30; TRBD1 agrees at 8 bases. CDR3 length: 14 residues. Unmatched junction bases numbered 4, after V lost 2 bases and J lost 5 bases. Germline CDR1 GTSNPN, CDR2 SVGIG (reference sequence). CDR3 nucleotides: TGTGCCTGGAGTTCTGGGACAGGCAATGAAAAACTGTTTTTT. Translation gives CAWSSGTGNEKLFF.

The V gene is TRBV12-5, the J gene TRBJ1-1; D ambiguous. V dropped 1 base and J dropped 3 bases, with 6 bases sitting between them. Germline lookup yields CDR1 LGHNT and CDR2 FRNRAP. The CDR3 consists of 13 residues. The chain's CDR3 is CASGLAVYTEAFF. For the CDR3, the DNA is TGTGCTAGTGGTTTGGCGGTATACACTGAAGCTTTCTTT. Combining the CDR3 with reference TRBV12-5 and TRBJ1-1 gives the whole variable domain DARVTQTPRHKVTEMGQEVTMRCQPILGHNTVFWYRQTMMQGLELLAYFRNRAPLDDSGMPKDRFSAEMPDATLATLKIQPSEPRDSAVYFCASGLAVYTEAFFGQGTRLTVV.

The chain is built from TRBV5-4 and TRBJ1-2; TRBD1 aligns across 9 bases. Germline V CDR1 and CDR2: SGHNT, YYREEE (reference sequence). Trimming at V came to 2 bases and at J to 2 bases, leaving 4 bases not matched to a gene. There are 15 residues in the CDR3. In DNA form, the CDR3 reads TGTGCCAGCAGCTTCTCGGACAGGGGAAACTATGGCTACACCTTC. Translated: CASSFSDRGNYGYTF.

This sequence joins TRBV5-4 and TRBJ2-1; 7 nucleotides match TRBD2. The CDR3 is 17 amino acids. Germline CDR1 reads SGHNT; CDR2 reads YYREEE (reference sequence). V lost 0 bases to trimming and J lost 1 base; unmatched junction nucleotides: 7. CDR3 loop: CASSLAGRGTSYNEQFF. The CDR3 DNA reads TGTGCCAGCAGCTTGGCCGGGCGGGGGACTTCCTACAATGAGCAGTTCTTC. Looking up the rest from reference TRBV5-4 and TRBJ2-1 gives the full variable domain: ETGVTQSPTHLIKTRGQQVTLRCSSQSGHNTVSWYQQALGQGPQFIFQYYREEENGRGNFPPRFSGLQFPNYSSELNVNALELDDSALYLCASSLAGRGTSYNEQFFGPGTRLTVL.

In its sample, this clone was seen once. The CDR3 here is CASSIGRGGARNEQFF. As DNA, the CDR3 is TGTGCCAGTAGTATTGGTCGGGGAGGGGCACGCAATGAGCAGTTCTTC. The chain carries TRBV19 and TRBJ2-1; 7 positions agree with TRBD2. Trimming took 3 bases from V and 6 from J; bases not matched to a gene: 11. Germline V gene data show CDR1 as LNHDA and CDR2 as SQIVND (reference sequence). This CDR3 has 16 residues.

A single count supports this clone. The chain uses TRBV9 and TRBJ2-1; D unclear. Trimming left V 5 bases short and J 9 bases short, with 3 bases between. The CDR3 length is 9 residues. CDR1 SGDLS and CDR2 YYNGEE come from the germline V gene. Here the CDR3 reads CASRLEQFF. The CDR3 region has the DNA TGTGCCAGCAGACTTGAGCAGTTCTTC.